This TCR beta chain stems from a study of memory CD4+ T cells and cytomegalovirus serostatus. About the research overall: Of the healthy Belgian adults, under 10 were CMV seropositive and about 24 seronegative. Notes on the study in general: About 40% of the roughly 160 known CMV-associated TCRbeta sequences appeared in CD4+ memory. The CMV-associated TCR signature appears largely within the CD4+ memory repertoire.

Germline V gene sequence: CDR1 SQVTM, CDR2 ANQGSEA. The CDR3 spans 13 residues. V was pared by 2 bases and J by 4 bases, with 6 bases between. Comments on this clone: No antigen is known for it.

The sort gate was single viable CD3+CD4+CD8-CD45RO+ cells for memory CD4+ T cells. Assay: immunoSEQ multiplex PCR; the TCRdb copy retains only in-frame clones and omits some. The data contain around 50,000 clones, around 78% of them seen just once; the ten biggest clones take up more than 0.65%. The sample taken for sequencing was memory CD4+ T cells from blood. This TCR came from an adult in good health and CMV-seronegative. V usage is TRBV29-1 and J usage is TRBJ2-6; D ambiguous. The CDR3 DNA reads TGCAGCGTTGAATGGATGGGGGCCAACGTCCTGACTTTC. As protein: CSVEWMGANVLTF. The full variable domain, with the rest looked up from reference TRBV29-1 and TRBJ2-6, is SAVISQKPSRDICQRGTSLTIQCQVDSQVTMMFWYRQQPGQSLTLIATANQGSEATYESGFVIDKFPISRPNLTFSTLTVSNMSPEDSSIYLCSVEWMGANVLTFGAGSRLTVL.